The clone carrying this T cell receptor beta chain has ten or more counts. Its antigen is currently unknown. The sample originates from a study of T-cell memory formation after mild COVID-19. The CDR3 runs 14 residues. V was shortened by 0 bases and J by 6 bases, with 12 bases between the two germline ends. The germline V gene has CDR1 MGHDK and CDR2 SYGVNS. TCR alpha and TCR beta cDNA libraries with sample barcodes and UMIs came from 5'RACE using constant-segment primers. TCRdb reprocessed the 5' RACE reads with MiXCR, giving one entry per CDR3 protein. The table includes a few hundred thousand distinct CDR3 sequences, about 17% detected once. General study results and limits: Most CD4+ clones that shrank were in CM and EM, while CD8+ ones turned up in EMRA. Memory sampled before infection contained some responding clones, suggesting cross-reactive memory joined. From day 15 to 85, contracting clones were balanced between CD4 and CD8, whereas later expanders leaned toward CD4+.

The chain recombines TRBV25-1 with TRBJ2-7; TRBD1 or TRBD2 may be the D gene (5 bases each). What was sequenced was PBMCs or a T cell subset sorted from them (not recorded which). The TCR comes from a man younger than 35 who had mild COVID-19 (a few samples of this study predate the infection). Cell type and time point are not known. DNA of the CDR3: TGTGCCAGCAGTGAATATGGTGGGGGTGGCGAGCAGTACTTC. It codes for CASSEYGGGGEQYF.